These 20 T cell receptor beta chains were all obtained from the same sample, sequenced in a study of vaccination and CD4 T cells after COVID-19. Cultured CD4+ T cells had their DNA profiled by the Oncomine TCR Beta short-read assay. MiXCR, run by TCRdb on the PCR reads, gives a single entry per CDR3 protein. The data show approximately 15,000 distinct CDR3 sequences, about half seen once. These receptors have no identified antigens. The treatment is: approximately 10-day PBMC culture with coronavirus spike peptide pools or control peptides (ViraFEST assay). Sequenced sample: CD4+ T cells from blood, cultured in vitro. The receptor set was obtained from a human donor who had recovered from COVID-19.

The CDR3 region has the DNA TGTGCCAGCAGTAACGGACAGGGGAGCTCCTACGAGCAGTACTTC. This gives the protein CASSNGQGSSYEQYF. This chain joins TRBV11-2 and TRBJ2-7; 9 bases match TRBD1. Trimming removed 6 bases from V and 0 bases from J; junction bases left unmatched: 6. This CDR3 contains 15 residues. Germline-derived CDR1 and CDR2 are SGHAT and FQNNGV.

The rearrangement uses TRBV2 and TRBJ2-3; 11 bases are a match to TRBD2. In germline, CDR1 is SNHLY, CDR2 FYNNEI. This CDR3 is built from 14 residues. The trim removed 9 bases at V and 5 bases at J, leaving 7 bases unmatched. CDR3 region: CASCLAGGGDTQYF. CDR3 DNA: TGTGCCAGTTGCCTAGCGGGAGGAGGAGATACGCAGTATTTT.

V and J are TRBV6-5 and TRBJ1-6, with D possibly being TRBD1 (5 bases). Trimming stripped 2 bases from V and 5 bases from J, with 13 bases between. This CDR3 contains 16 residues. Germline values: CDR1 MNHEY, CDR2 SVGAGI. The CDR3 spells CASSYRGGWDNSPLHF. The CDR3 DNA reads TGTGCCAGCAGTTACCGGGGGGGATGGGATAATTCACCCCTCCACTTT.

The rearrangement joins TRBV19 to TRBJ1-1; TRBD1 agrees at 9 bases. Germline V gives CDR1 LNHDA, CDR2 SQIVND (reference sequence). This CDR3 comprises 13 residues. V lost 8 bases, J lost 1 base, and 2 bases stayed unmatched. CDR3 amino acids: CASEGQGNTEAFF. The CDR3 nucleotides read TGTGCCAGTGAGGGACAGGGGAACACTGAAGCTTTCTTT.

This clonotype appeared once. The gene calls are TRBV28 and TRBJ2-7; TRBD2 aligns across 7 bases. This CDR3 contains 16 residues. The germline CDR1 and CDR2 sequences are MDHEN and SYDVKM. V dropped 2 bases and J dropped 6; count of bases not matched to a gene: 13. DNA for the CDR3: TGTGCCAGCAGTTTAATTGGTATGGTGGGGGAGGGCGAGCAGTACTTC. This gives the protein CASSLIGMVGEGEQYF.

This CDR3 is CASSARGAKNIQYF. The CDR3 nucleotides are TGTGCCAGCAGCGCACGGGGGGCCAAAAACATTCAGTACTTC. V usage is TRBV7-9 and J usage is TRBJ2-4; D is perhaps TRBD2 (6 bases). This CDR3 contains 14 residues. V was clipped by 5 bases and J by 1 base, with 9 bases between them. The V gene's germline CDR1 is SEHNR and CDR2 FQNEAQ (reference sequence).

The chain recombines TRBV20-1 with TRBJ2-7; perhaps TRBD2 as D (6 bases). This CDR3 comprises 14 residues. CDR1 and CDR2 (germline): DFQATT, SNEGSKA (reference sequence). V was trimmed by 5 bases and J by 1 base, leaving 15 bases between them. CDR3 nucleotides: TGCAGTGCTTATCTGTCGGGACTGTCCTACGAGCAGTACTTC. Translated: CSAYLSGLSYEQYF.

The J gene is TRBJ1-2, the V gene TRBV4-3, with D perhaps matching TRBD1 (5 bases). With 4 bases removed from V and 5 bases from J, the gap between germline ends came to 26 bases. The CDR3 runs 18 residues. Germline CDR1 and CDR2: LGHNA and YSLEER. The CDR3 spells CASSPKDYSVMGEYGYTF. DNA for the CDR3: TGCGCCAGCAGCCCGAAAGATTATTCGGTCATGGGGGAGTATGGCTACACCTTC.

The sample holds a few counts of this clonotype. The rearrangement links TRBV14 to TRBJ2-7; D may be TRBD1 (6 bases). Per the germline V gene, CDR1 is SGHDN and CDR2 is FVKESK. The CDR3 runs 13 residues. V shed 3 bases and J shed 4 bases, with 10 bases lying between them. For the CDR3, the DNA is TGTGCCAGCAGCCAGTGGACAGATTACGAGCAGTACTTC. Encoded protein: CASSQWTDYEQYF.

This clonotype appeared a few times. The chain combines TRBV11-2 with TRBJ1-2; D is unresolved. The CDR3 consists of 14 residues. Germline V gene data show CDR1 as SGHAT and CDR2 as FQNNGV. V lost 4 bases and J 2 bases, leaving 11 bases between the germline ends. The CDR3 nucleotides are TGTGCCAGCAGCTCACGGGCACCGAACTATGGCTACACCTTC. As protein: CASSSRAPNYGYTF.

The genes are TRBV20-1 and TRBJ2-3; no reliable D call. There are 14 residues in the CDR3. In germline, CDR1 is DFQATT, CDR2 SNEGSKA (reference sequence). Trimming shortened V by 4 bases and J by 4 bases, and 15 bases separated the two germline ends. This CDR3 reads CSAKLSVPADTQYF. As DNA, the CDR3 is TGCAGTGCTAAGCTTTCAGTCCCGGCAGATACGCAGTATTTT.

This chain connects TRBV20-1 to TRBJ1-5; the D gene is possibly TRBD1 (5 bases). This CDR3 spans 19 amino acids. Germline V lookup: CDR1 DFQATT, CDR2 SNEGSKA (reference sequence). V gave up 1 base and J gave up 0 bases, with 22 bases separating them. CDR3 nucleotides: TGCAGTGCTAGAGGTAGGGGACGGGCAACGATCGTTAGCAATCAGCCCCAGCATTTT. Translated: CSARGRGRATIVSNQPQHF.

The CDR3 coding sequence is TGTGCCAGCTCACCAATCGACAGCCGCAATCAGCCCCAGCATTTT. This translates into CASSPIDSRNQPQHF. The chain links TRBV18 to TRBJ1-5, with a possible D match to TRBD1 (5 bases). CDR1 and CDR2 from the germline V gene are KGHSH and LQKENI. V lost 2 bases, J lost 2 bases, and 10 bases lay in between. The CDR3 is 15 residues long.

This clonotype was detected a few times. The rearrangement joins TRBV10-3 to TRBJ1-1; 7 bases line up with TRBD1. V lost 3 bases, J lost 11 bases, and 6 bases stayed unmatched. This CDR3 contains 12 residues. Germline V lookup: CDR1 ENHRY, CDR2 SYGVKD. CDR3 sequence (DNA): TGTGCCATCAGTGAAGGAACAGGGGAGGCTTTCTTT. Its translation is CAISEGTGEAFF.

The CDR3, as DNA: TGTGCCAGCAGTGACGTAGCGGGAGTGGGGAATGAGCAGTTCTTC. It codes for CASSDVAGVGNEQFF. This sequence joins TRBV6-4 and TRBJ2-1; 9 nucleotides line up with TRBD2. Trimming cost V 2 bases and J 7 bases; bases outside gene matches: 6. The CDR3 extends over 15 amino acids. Germline V gene data show CDR1 as MRHNA and CDR2 as SNTAGT.

This clonotype turned up a few times. V is TRBV7-2 and J is TRBJ2-5; D ambiguous. V was pared by 3 bases and J by 5 bases, with 4 bases between. Germline lookup yields CDR1 SGHTA and CDR2 FQGNSA. CDR3 length equals 11 residues. DNA for the CDR3: TGTGCCAGCAGCTTTACGGAGACCCAGTACTTC. Its translation: CASSFTETQYF.

The chain is built from TRBV7-9 and TRBJ1-5; 8 bases are a match to TRBD1. The trim removed 4 bases at V and 7 bases at J, leaving 9 bases unmatched. Germline V gives CDR1 SEHNR, CDR2 FQNEAQ (reference sequence). CDR3 length equals 15 residues. CDR3 sequence reads: CASSSDRVRRQPQHF. CDR3 DNA sequence: TGTGCCAGCAGCTCGGACAGGGTGAGAAGACAGCCCCAGCATTTT.

The genes are TRBV28 and TRBJ2-6; D might be TRBD2 (5 bases). The CDR3 runs to 15 residues. V lost 7 bases and J 2 bases, leaving 12 bases between the germline ends. Germline CDR1 reads MDHEN; CDR2 reads SYDVKM. CDR3 region: CASNTGDTGANVLTF. The DNA of the CDR3 is TGTGCCAGCAACACCGGGGATACTGGGGCCAACGTCCTGACTTTC.

This clonotype showed up just a few times. J is TRBJ1-1 and V is TRBV20-1; the match to TRBD1 covers 9 bases. This CDR3 is 13 amino acids long. V shed 5 bases and J 6 bases; nucleotides not matched to a gene: 7. Germline V gives CDR1 DFQATT, CDR2 SNEGSKA (reference sequence). The CDR3 loop reads CSAYTGGRAEAFF. The CDR3 DNA reads TGCAGTGCTTATACAGGGGGCCGGGCTGAAGCTTTCTTT.

In nucleotides, the CDR3 is TGTGCCAGCAGTTACTCGAGGGGCACTGCGGGCTACACCTTC. It codes for CASSYSRGTAGYTF. V is TRBV6-5 and J is TRBJ1-2, with D maybe TRBD1 (5 bases). Per the germline V gene, CDR1 is MNHEY and CDR2 is SVGAGI. The CDR3 is made up of 14 amino acids. V was trimmed by 0 bases and J by 8 bases, leaving 13 bases between them.